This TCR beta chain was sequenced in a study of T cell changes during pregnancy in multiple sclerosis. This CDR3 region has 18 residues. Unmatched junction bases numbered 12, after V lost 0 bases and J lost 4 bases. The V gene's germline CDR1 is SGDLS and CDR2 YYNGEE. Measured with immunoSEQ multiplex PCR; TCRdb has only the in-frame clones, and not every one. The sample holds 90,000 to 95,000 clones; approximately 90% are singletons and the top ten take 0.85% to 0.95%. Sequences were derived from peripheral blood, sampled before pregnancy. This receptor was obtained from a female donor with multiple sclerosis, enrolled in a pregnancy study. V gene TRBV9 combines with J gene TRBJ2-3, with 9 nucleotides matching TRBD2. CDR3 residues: CASSVARASGERADTQYF. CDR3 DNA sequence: TGTGCCAGCAGCGTAGCTCGGGCTAGCGGGGAAAGGGCAGATACGCAGTATTTT.